These 24 T cell receptor beta chains were all obtained from the same sample, sequenced in a study of cytomegalovirus exposure and HLA in healthy donors. Primers: 60 Vbeta forward and 13 Jbeta reverse. Repertoires were generated with immunoSEQ multiplex PCR, while TCRdb's copy carries only in-frame clones and drops some. Of fewer than 90,000 clones in the sample, about 80% were seen once. Material: PBMCs. These TCRs come from a female donor in good health and CMV-seronegative.

This clone was found a few times. The chain uses TRBV7-2 and TRBJ1-2, with 11 bases fitting TRBD1. The CDR3 is made up of 18 amino acids. Germline V gene lookup returns CDR1 SGHTA and CDR2 FQGNSA. Unmatched junction bases numbered 10, after V lost 2 bases and J lost 2 bases. The CDR3 nucleotides are TGTGCCAGCAGCTTATGGACAGGGGGCTCTTTGAGAAACTATGGCTACACCTTC. Translating gives CASSLWTGGSLRNYGYTF.

The rearrangement uses TRBV5-1 and TRBJ2-7, with D possibly matching TRBD1 (6 bases). Trimming pared 4 bases from V and 3 bases from J, leaving 14 bases between. Germline CDR1 is SGHRS and CDR2 is YFSETQ. The CDR3 length is 14 residues. The CDR3 bases are TGCGCCAGCAGCCCGGAGCGGACAGTCTACGAGCAGTACTTC. Encoded protein: CASSPERTVYEQYF.

This clone was observed a few times. The genes are TRBV5-1 and TRBJ2-7; 12 nucleotides agree with TRBD2. Germline CDR1 is SGHRS and CDR2 is YFSETQ. This CDR3 has 14 residues. J was trimmed by 6 bases and V by 4 bases; bases with no gene match: 5. The CDR3 region is CASSLAGGPLEQYF. CDR3 DNA: TGCGCCAGCAGCCTAGCGGGAGGGCCCCTCGAGCAGTACTTC.

This clone was recorded only once. CDR3 DNA sequence: TGTGCCAGCAGCTCGGGACAGCAGAACTATGGCTACACCTTC. Its translation: CASSSGQQNYGYTF. The J gene is TRBJ1-2, the V gene TRBV14; 7 nucleotides line up with TRBD1. The CDR3 is made up of 14 amino acids. Trimming took 5 bases from V and 2 from J; bases not matched to a gene: 5. Germline V gene sequence: CDR1 SGHDN, CDR2 FVKESK. Drawing the rest from reference TRBV14 and TRBJ1-2, the complete variable domain is EAGVTQFPSHSVIEKGQTVTLRCDPISGHDNLYWYRRVMGKEIKFLLHFVKESKQDESGMPNNRFLAERTGGTYSTLKVQPAELEDSGVYFCASSSGQQNYGYTFGSGTRLTVV.

This chain uses TRBV7-8 with TRBJ2-7, with D perhaps matching TRBD1 (6 bases). V was shortened by 3 bases and J by 4 bases, with 13 bases between the two germline ends. CDR3 length: 14 residues. Germline V lookup: CDR1 SGHVS, CDR2 FQNEAQ. CDR3 nucleotides: TGTGCCAGCAGCTTGGCGGGCAGGGGATACGAGCAGTACTTC. Protein sequence: CASSLAGRGYEQYF.

The V gene is TRBV5-6, the J gene TRBJ1-2; D gene ambiguous. The CDR3 has 13 residues. Germline CDR1 and CDR2: SGHDT and YYEEEE. The V end lost 0 bases, the J end lost 5 bases, and 8 bases lay between the germline ends. CDR3 sequence (DNA): TGTGCCAGCAGCTTGGGGGGAGCTTATGGCTACACCTTC. Protein product: CASSLGGAYGYTF.

The gene calls are TRBV2 and TRBJ2-7; tentatively, D is TRBD2 (7 bases). The CDR3 is 14 amino acids. V was cut by 11 bases and J by 0 bases, with 17 bases left in between. CDR1 and CDR2 (germline): SNHLY, FYNNEI. The CDR3: CAGEQGGSSYEQYF. For the CDR3, the DNA is TGTGCCGGAGAACAGGGCGGGAGCTCCTACGAGCAGTACTTC.

The chain recombines TRBV19 with TRBJ2-7; no clear D gene. The germline V gene has CDR1 LNHDA and CDR2 SQIVND (reference sequence). This CDR3 contains 14 residues. Trimming stripped 2 bases from V and 0 bases from J, with 8 bases between. The CDR3 region is CASSIKASSYEQYF. The CDR3 DNA reads as TGTGCCAGTAGTATAAAAGCGAGCTCCTACGAGCAGTACTTC.

The chain has TRBV25-1 and TRBJ1-5, with no clear D. The CDR3 is 13 amino acids. V was trimmed by 4 bases and J by 2 bases, leaving 6 bases between them. Germline V gene lookup returns CDR1 MGHDK and CDR2 SYGVNS. The CDR3 nucleotides are TGTGCCAGCAGTGTGCCAGGCAATCAGCCCCAGCATTTT. It translates to CASSVPGNQPQHF.

The gene calls are TRBV6-5 and TRBJ1-4; no clear D gene. The CDR3 totals 14 residues. Germline V lookup: CDR1 MNHEY, CDR2 SVGAGI. Trimming removed 2 bases at V and 6 bases at J, with 10 bases between. The CDR3 nucleotides are TGTGCCAGCAGTTACCCCGGGTTGGATGAAAAACTGTTTTTT. It specifies CASSYPGLDEKLFF.

The rearrangement joins TRBV18 to TRBJ1-4; no reliable D call. V shed 0 bases and J shed 8 bases, with 10 bases lying between them. This CDR3 is built from 14 residues. CDR1 is KGHSH and CDR2 is LQKENI in the germline V gene. CDR3 region: CASSPPYSREKLFF. The CDR3, as DNA: TGTGCCAGCTCACCACCGTATAGTCGAGAAAAACTGTTTTTT.

J is TRBJ1-3 and V is TRBV6-5, with D unresolved. Trimming left V 6 bases short and J 2 bases short, with 14 bases between. Germline values: CDR1 MNHEY, CDR2 SVGAGI. The CDR3 consists of 15 residues. The CDR3, as DNA: TGTGCCAGCAGCCCCCAAGTGGGCACTGGAAACACCATATATTTT. Encoded protein: CASSPQVGTGNTIYF.

The J gene is TRBJ2-1, the V gene TRBV7-3; 7 nucleotides match TRBD2. Germline assignment: CDR1 SGHTA and CDR2 FQGTGA. Trimming removed 3 bases from V and 12 bases from J; junction bases left unmatched: 8. The CDR3 is 13 residues long. This CDR3 reads CASSFGGSEGQFF. The DNA for the CDR3 is TGTGCCAGCAGCTTCGGGGGGTCTGAGGGGCAGTTCTTC.

This chain uses TRBV6-1 with TRBJ1-1, with 8 bases aligning to TRBD1. CDR3 length: 15 amino acids. V trimming: 6 bases; J trimming: 4 bases; junction bases outside the gene matches: 10. CDR1 MNHNS and CDR2 SASEGT come from the germline V gene. The CDR3: CASRGQGAGATEAFF. CDR3 DNA: TGTGCCAGCAGAGGGCAGGGGGCAGGGGCCACTGAAGCTTTCTTT.

Turning to this clone: The same CDR3 also results from other DNA sequences found in this sample. This rearrangement joins TRBV4-2 to TRBJ2-5, with D tentatively TRBD1 (6 bases). This CDR3 is built from 14 residues. CDR1 is LGHNA, CDR2 YNFKEQ, per germline. The V gene lost 1 base and the J gene lost 2 bases, with 8 bases spanning the gap. In nucleotides, the CDR3 is TGTGCCAGCAGCCAAGGGGGGCCTCAAGAGACCCAGTACTTC. Translating gives CASSQGGPQETQYF.

To note about this clone: The junction and the germline gene differ at one end; a read error may be behind it. In DNA form, the CDR3 reads TGTGCTAGCAGCTTAGGCTTAGCGGGACAAGAGACCCAGTACTTC. Residues: CASSLGLAGQETQYF. The chain carries TRBV7-7 and TRBJ2-5; 8 bases are shared with TRBD2. CDR3 length equals 15 residues. Germline V gene data show CDR1 as SSHAT and CDR2 as FNYEAQ (reference sequence).

The gene calls are TRBV29-1 and TRBJ2-1, with TRBD2 identical over 7 bases. J gave up 9 bases and V 6 bases, and 14 bases lay outside the gene matches. Germline CDR1 and CDR2: SQVTM and ANQGSEA. This CDR3 comprises 14 residues. The CDR3: CSVATSEGSSEQFF. In nucleotides, the CDR3 is TGCAGCGTCGCTACTAGCGAAGGATCAAGTGAGCAGTTCTTC.

The J gene is TRBJ2-7, the V gene TRBV27; 10 bases are shared with TRBD1. The CDR3 is 15 amino acids. Germline V gene data show CDR1 as MNHEY and CDR2 as SMNVEV (reference sequence). J lost 2 bases, V lost 4 bases, and 5 bases had no gene match. In nucleotides, the CDR3 is TGTGCCAGCAGTTCAAAGGGACAGGGGCCCTACGAGCAGTACTTC. Its protein product is CASSSKGQGPYEQYF.

The rearrangement uses TRBV4-3 and TRBJ1-2; TRBD1 matches at 9 bases. Germline loops: CDR1 LGHNA, CDR2 YSLEER. With 0 bases clipped from V and 6 bases from J, the junction kept 5 bases outside the gene matches. CDR3 length: 15 residues. The CDR3 DNA reads TGCGCCAGCAGCCAAGAGGACGGACAGGGGAATGGCTACACCTTC. Its translation is CASSQEDGQGNGYTF.

This sequence joins TRBV6-6 and TRBJ2-7; 9 bases line up with TRBD1. V dropped 5 bases and J dropped 6; count of bases not matched to a gene: 11. Germline-derived CDR1 and CDR2 are MNHNY and SVGAGI (reference sequence). The CDR3 has 15 residues. DNA for the CDR3: TGTGCCAGCAGTCCCATTCCGGGACAGGGTACCGAGCAGTACTTC. Translating gives CASSPIPGQGTEQYF.

This rearrangement joins TRBV27 to TRBJ1-5, with unresolved D. The CDR3 is 15 residues long. Germline V gene data show CDR1 as MNHEY and CDR2 as SMNVEV (reference sequence). V was pared by 1 base and J by 0 bases, with 7 bases between. CDR3 protein: CASSLYSYSNQPQHF. The CDR3 coding sequence is TGTGCCAGCAGTTTATACAGTTATAGCAATCAGCCCCAGCATTTT.

The chain is built from TRBV30 and TRBJ1-1, with 7 positions matching TRBD1. With 4 bases clipped from V and 6 bases from J, the junction kept 8 bases outside the gene matches. This CDR3 contains 13 residues. Germline V lookup: CDR1 GTSNPN, CDR2 SVGIG (reference sequence). CDR3 residues: CAWTRQGGSEAFF. The CDR3, as DNA: TGTGCCTGGACCCGACAGGGCGGTTCTGAAGCTTTCTTT.

The chain has TRBV5-1 and TRBJ2-2; D gene ambiguous. Per germline, CDR1 SGHRS and CDR2 YFSETQ. V was trimmed by 4 bases and J by 5 bases, leaving 9 bases between them. This CDR3 contains 13 residues. The CDR3 loop is CASSPKVTGELFF. The CDR3 coding sequence is TGCGCCAGCAGCCCTAAAGTTACCGGGGAGCTGTTTTTT.

The chain is built from TRBV15 and TRBJ2-3; weak D call: TRBD2 (6 bases). The CDR3 sequence is 18 residues long. The V end lost 5 bases, the J end lost 5 bases, and 26 bases lay between the germline ends. Germline-derived CDR1 and CDR2 are LNHNV and YYDKDF (reference sequence). Here the CDR3 DNA reads TGTGCCACCAGCTCCCCCGGCGGGGCATACCCCTCGTTAGATACGCAGTATTTT. It is translated as CATSSPGGAYPSLDTQYF.